A selection of T cell receptor beta chains follows, all from one sample in a study of Ad26.COV2.S vaccination and SARS-CoV-2 variants. Here immunoSEQ multiplex PCR was the method, and the copy in TCRdb shows in-frame clones only, minus some. The table lists approximately 410,000 clones, roughly 88% of them singletons. The sequencing here drew on peripheral blood, taken in a trial of Ad26.COV2.S vaccine versus placebo. Every receptor here comes from a person aged 18-60 years who received the Ad26.COV2.S COVID-19 vaccine or a placebo. Both conserved end residues are part of each CDR3. The order of the fields is V gene, J gene, clone size, D gene, CDR3 protein, CDR3 DNA. D genes are given only for firm matches. Not every row has a clone size; where given, it reads once, few, many or a size class.

TRBV13	TRBJ2-5	.	.	CASNSLMSPETQYF	TGTGCCAGCAACTCCCTGATGTCACCAGAGACCCAGTACTTC
TRBV18	TRBJ2-1	.	.	CASSPSATFYNEQFF	TGTGCCAGCTCACCATCGGCAACCTTCTACAATGAGCAGTTCTTC
TRBV5-4	TRBJ1-2	.	.	CASSLAFRANYGYTF	TGTGCCAGCAGCTTGGCTTTCAGGGCTAACTATGGCTACACCTTC
TRBV6-6	TRBJ1-4	.	TRBD1	CASSPRTGRRANEKLFF	TGTGCCAGCAGTCCTCGGACAGGACGGCGAGCTAATGAAAAACTGTTTTTT
TRBV7-2	TRBJ2-2	.	.	CASRPTRGLSTGELFF	TGTGCCAGCAGGCCGACACGAGGGCTTAGCACCGGGGAGCTGTTTTTT
TRBV2	TRBJ2-6	.	.	CASSEGVTFWGGASRGANVLTF	TGTGCCAGCAGTGAGGGAGTCACCTTTTGGGGGGGCGCCTCTCGTGGGGCCAACGTCCTGACTTTC
TRBV18	TRBJ2-7	.	.	CASSQNRDWGEQYF	TGTGCCAGCTCACAAAACAGGGATTGGGGCGAGCAGTACTTC
TRBV20-1	TRBJ1-2	.	.	CSASPRAGYTF	TGCAGTGCTAGTCCCAGGGCGGGCTACACCTTC
TRBV5-6	TRBJ2-5	.	.	CASSRNPRDSGGLQETQYF	TGTGCCAGCAGCCGGAACCCTCGGGACAGCGGAGGGCTGCAAGAGACCCAGTACTTC
TRBV7-2	TRBJ1-5	.	.	CASSLMAGSGNQPQHF	TGTGCCAGCAGCTTAATGGCAGGATCGGGCAATCAGCCCCAGCATTTT
TRBV7-2	TRBJ2-5	.	TRBD2	CASSLFSAGGPRETQYF	TGTGCCAGCAGCTTATTCAGTGCGGGGGGGCCCAGAGAGACCCAGTACTTC
TRBV13	TRBJ2-2	.	.	CASSYNYRDTGELFF	TGTGCCAGCAGCTATAATTACCGGGACACCGGGGAGCTGTTTTTT
TRBV5-4	TRBJ2-2	.	TRBD2	CASSSGGTYTGELFF	TGTGCCAGCAGCTCCGGGGGGACCTACACCGGGGAGCTGTTTTTT
TRBV11-3	TRBJ2-5	.	.	CASSLRPQETQYF	TGTGCCAGCAGCTTAAGACCCCAAGAGACCCAGTACTTC
TRBV5-7	TRBJ2-3	.	TRBD2	CASSAGTSGYTQYF	TGTGCCAGCAGCGCAGGGACTAGCGGATATACGCAGTATTTT
TRBV9	TRBJ2-3	.	TRBD1	CASSSETGASTDTQYF	TGTGCCAGCAGCTCAGAAACAGGGGCTAGCACAGATACGCAGTATTTT
TRBV5-1	TRBJ1-5	.	TRBD1	CASSLEGQGNQPQHF	TGCGCCAGCAGCTTGGAGGGACAGGGGAATCAGCCCCAGCATTTT
TRBV9	TRBJ2-2	few	.	CASSVSGELFF	TGTGCCAGCAGCGTTAGCGGGGAGCTGTTTTTT